This is a list of T cell receptor beta chains from one sample in a study of blood T cells in healthy people across ages. TCRdb processed the 5' RACE reads anew with MiXCR; each CDR3 protein has one entry. The sample carries about 900,000 distinct CDR3 sequences, 45% to 50% recorded once. Sequenced: blood. All receptors come from a man aged 25-45 years in good health. The CDR3 runs from the conserved cysteine through the conserved F or W. Each record gives: D gene, V gene, J gene, clone size, CDR3 DNA, CDR3 protein. D genes are given only for firm matches. For some rows the clone size is stated as once, few or many, or as a class when expanded; others skip it.

-	TRBV27	TRBJ1-2	-	TGTGCCAGCAGTTCGACAGGTTTAACTAACTATGGCTACACCTTC	CASSSTGLTNYGYTF
-	TRBV20-1	TRBJ1-5	-	TGCAGTGCTGTGGAGGGGGGACAGCCCCAGCATTTT	CSAVEGGQPQHF
TRBD2	TRBV4-2	TRBJ2-5	-	TGTGCCAGCAGCCAACTATTGCGGGGGGCGTTAGAGACCCAGTACTTC	CASSQLLRGALETQYF
-	TRBV28	TRBJ2-1	few	TGTGCCAGCAGTTCACATGAGCAGTTCTTC	CASSSHEQFF
TRBD1	TRBV4-1	TRBJ2-7	-	TGCGCCAGCAGCCAAGATGGGACAGGGGGCTCCTACGAGCAGTACTTC	CASSQDGTGGSYEQYF
-	TRBV29-1	TRBJ2-3	few	TGCAGCGTTGAATCCGGCAGGGATTACACAGATACGCAGTATTTT	CSVESGRDYTDTQYF
TRBD2	TRBV29-1	TRBJ2-2	-	TGCAGCGTCGGGGGGACCCAAAACACCGGGGAGTTGTTTTTT	CSVGGTQNTGELFF
-	TRBV7-2	TRBJ2-5	-	TGTGCCAGCAGCTTACGGCGGCAGACCCAGTACTTC	CASSLRRQTQYF
-	TRBV6-4	TRBJ1-6	-	TGTGCCAGCAGTGACATGAGGCTGGACTCCCATAATTCACCCCTCCACTTT	CASSDMRLDSHNSPLHF
TRBD1	TRBV4-1	TRBJ1-2	few	TGCGCCAGCAGCCAGGGGACAGGGCCAAATGGCTACACCTTC	CASSQGTGPNGYTF
TRBD1	TRBV28	TRBJ2-3	-	TGTGCCAGCAGTTCGACAGGGGATCTCACAGATACGCAGTATTTT	CASSSTGDLTDTQYF
-	TRBV7-2	TRBJ2-5	-	TGTGCCAGCAGCGCCGGACAGATCCAAGAGACCCAGTACTTC	CASSAGQIQETQYF
TRBD1	TRBV12-3/TRBV12-4	TRBJ1-2	few	TGTGCCAGCAGTTTAGGGACAGGGGTATCTAACTATGGCTACACCTTC	CASSLGTGVSNYGYTF
TRBD1	TRBV15	TRBJ2-3	-	TGTGCCACCAGCAGAGGGACAGGGGGATGGACCGATACGCAGTATTTT	CATSRGTGGWTDTQYF
-	TRBV3-1	TRBJ2-7	-	TGTGCCAGCAGCTCTATAGACGGGGCGTACGAGCAGTACTTC	CASSSIDGAYEQYF
TRBD1	TRBV4-1	TRBJ2-1	-	TGCGCCGGCAGCCAAGATCGACAGGGGAGAGGCTCCTACAATGAGCAGTTCTTC	CAGSQDRQGRGSYNEQFF
-	TRBV20-1	TRBJ2-7	-	TGCAGTGCCCCGGGGGCTACTCGGGGCTCCTACGAGCAGTACTTC	CSAPGATRGSYEQYF
TRBD1	TRBV29-1	TRBJ1-2	-	TGCAGCGTCAGAAAGGGGGCGAGCTATGGCTACACCTTC	CSVRKGASYGYTF
-	TRBV10-3	TRBJ1-2	-	TGTGCCATCAGTTCAACAGAGGGCCGTGTGAATGGCTACACCTTC	CAISSTEGRVNGYTF
TRBD2	TRBV6-2/TRBV6-3	TRBJ2-2	-	TGTGCCCTAGCGGGAGCGAACACCGGGGAGCTGTTTTTT	CALAGANTGELFF
TRBD2	TRBV29-1	TRBJ2-1	-	TGCAGCGTTGTCGCGGGGGGGGTCGATGAGCAGTTCTTC	CSVVAGGVDEQFF
-	TRBV27	TRBJ1-2	few	TGTGCCAGCAGTGCTGACCACTATGGCTACACCTTC	CASSADHYGYTF
TRBD2	TRBV4-2	TRBJ2-5	-	TGTGCCAGCAGCCAAGGTAGCGGGGGGGCCCTGGAGACCCAGTACTTC	CASSQGSGGALETQYF
TRBD1	TRBV6-6	TRBJ1-4	-	TGTGCCAGCAGTGAGGGACAGGCAAATGAAAAACTGTTTTTT	CASSEGQANEKLFF
-	TRBV27	TRBJ2-3	few	TGTGCCAGCAGTTCCACAGGGCTCCCAGATACGCAGTATTTT	CASSSTGLPDTQYF
TRBD2	TRBV12-3/TRBV12-4	TRBJ2-5	few	TGTGCCAGCAGTTTCGGAGTAGCGGGGGGAGGGGAGACCCAGTACTTC	CASSFGVAGGGETQYF
-	TRBV14	TRBJ2-1	-	TGTGCCAGCAGCCACGACACGGGAAGGTGGCAGTTCTTC	CASSHDTGRWQFF
TRBD1	TRBV4-3	TRBJ1-1	-	TGCGCCAGCAGCCAAGGGAGGGGACAGGCCATGAACACTGAAGCTTTCTTT	CASSQGRGQAMNTEAFF
-	TRBV15	TRBJ1-1	-	TGTGCCACCACCAAGGGGGGGGGAAGGTTGGCGAACACTGAAGCTTTCTTT	CATTKGGGRLANTEAFF
-	TRBV4-1	TRBJ1-4	-	TGCGCCAGCAGCCAAGACAGGGGTGGTAATGAAAAACTGTTTTTT	CASSQDRGGNEKLFF
TRBD2	TRBV4-1	TRBJ2-7	-	TGCGCCAGCAGCCTTTCCCCCCTAGCGGGGGGACCCTACGAGCAGTACTTC	CASSLSPLAGGPYEQYF